Each of the 7 T cell receptor beta chains below was sequenced from the same sample in a study of siplizumab effects on memory and regulatory T cells. Assay: immunoSEQ multiplex PCR; the TCRdb copy retains only in-frame clones and omits some. The sample includes around 86,000 clones, nearly 95% of them seen just once. Sequencing input: non-Treg CD4+ T cells sorted from blood. Receptors originate from a human donor in good health.

The V call is TRBV5-1, the J call TRBJ2-7, with D perhaps being TRBD1 or TRBD2 (6 bases each). CDR1 SGHRS and CDR2 YFSETQ come from the germline V gene. Trimming pared 4 bases from V and 1 base from J, leaving 18 bases between. The CDR3 covers 16 residues. CDR3 DNA: TGCGCCAGCAGCCTGGGGGGCTCCTCCATATCCTACGAGCAGTACTTC. Translated: CASSLGGSSISYEQYF.

V usage is TRBV19 and J usage is TRBJ2-7; 7 nucleotides align to TRBD1. After removal of 5 bases from V and 2 bases from J, the junction contained 6 bases not matched to a gene. Germline CDR1 is LNHDA and CDR2 is SQIVND (reference sequence). CDR3 length: 14 residues. The CDR3 nucleotides are TGTGCCAGTAGTTATGGACAGGAACCCTACGAGCAGTACTTC. Protein sequence: CASSYGQEPYEQYF.

The V gene is TRBV4-1, the J gene TRBJ1-2; no clear D gene. V lost 1 base and J 6 bases, leaving 9 bases between the germline ends. CDR1 MGHRA and CDR2 YSYEKL come from the germline V gene. The CDR3 consists of 13 residues. The CDR3 region is CASSQGTADGYTF. CDR3 sequence (DNA): TGCGCCAGCAGCCAAGGGACCGCTGATGGCTACACCTTC.

The chain links TRBV27 to TRBJ2-7, with 12 bases lining up with TRBD2. Trimming removed 1 base from V and 5 bases from J; junction bases left unmatched: 12. Germline-derived CDR1 and CDR2 are MNHEY and SMNVEV (reference sequence). This CDR3 has 18 residues. The CDR3: CASSLLPLSSGRANEQYF. CDR3 sequence (DNA): TGTGCCAGCAGTTTATTACCCCTCTCTAGCGGGAGGGCCAACGAGCAGTACTTC.

The chain employs TRBV6-5 and TRBJ1-5, with 10 nucleotides matching TRBD1. The germline V gene has CDR1 MNHEY and CDR2 SVGAGI. Trimming removed 4 bases from V and 6 bases from J; junction bases left unmatched: 6. The CDR3 totals 15 residues. DNA for the CDR3: TGTGCCAGCAGTTCCGGGACAGGGGCGGGTCAGCCCCAGCATTTT. Its translation is CASSSGTGAGQPQHF.

The chain's CDR3 is CASSRGQFYEQYF. The CDR3 DNA is TGTGCCAGCAGCAGGGGACAGTTCTACGAGCAGTACTTC. The chain joins TRBV11-1 to TRBJ2-7; 7 bases agree with TRBD1. Unmatched junction bases numbered 4, after V lost 5 bases and J lost 3 bases. The CDR3 length is 13 residues. Per germline, CDR1 SGHAT and CDR2 FQDESV (reference sequence).

In this sample, this clone turned up a few times. V usage is TRBV30 and J usage is TRBJ1-1; D gene unclear. Germline V gene sequence: CDR1 GTSNPN, CDR2 SVGIG (reference sequence). There are 12 residues in the CDR3. V lost 4 bases and J lost 1, with 7 bases in between. CDR3 region: CAWMSANTEAFF. The CDR3 region has the DNA TGTGCCTGGATGTCAGCGAACACTGAAGCTTTCTTT.